This TCR beta chain was sequenced during a study of T cell changes during pregnancy in multiple sclerosis. Clones were sequenced by immunoSEQ multiplex PCR, and TCRdb holds only the in-frame ones, with some missing. The top ten clones hold over 1.5% of a sample with some 110,000 clones, about 90% of them seen once. The CDR3 has 14 amino acids. The source was peripheral blood, collected before pregnancy. The receptor was isolated from a female donor with multiple sclerosis, enrolled in a pregnancy study. This sequence joins TRBV21-1 and TRBJ2-4; the table's D call of TRBD2 was not tested on the DNA. TRBV21-1 represents a pseudogene. The CDR3 coding sequence is TGTGCCAGCAGCAGTAGCGGGGGGTTAGACATTCAGTACTTC. This codes for CASSSSGGLDIQYF.